One sample yielded the 20 T cell receptor beta chains listed below, sequenced in a study of early T cells in non-severe SARS-CoV-2 infection. TCRdb re-called the 5' RACE reads with MiXCR, one entry per CDR3 protein. The repertoire includes about 66,000 distinct CDR3 sequences, less than 20% of them detected once, and about 8.2% sits in the top ten. Specimen: whole blood, collected at baseline. The source of these receptors is an adult who was a healthcare worker with PCR-confirmed SARS-CoV-2 infection or an uninfected control (not recorded which).

In its sample, this clonotype was seen a few times. The chain recombines TRBV29-1 with TRBJ1-1, with 8 bases fitting TRBD1. CDR1 and CDR2 from the germline V gene are SQVTM and ANQGSEA. The V segment lost 5 bases and the J segment 4 bases; nucleotides outside the gene matches: 12. The CDR3 has 15 amino acids. The CDR3 here is CSVLPLTGESTEAFF. The CDR3 region has the DNA TGCAGCGTTTTACCCTTGACAGGGGAGAGCACTGAAGCTTTCTTT. Using reference TRBV29-1 and TRBJ1-1 for the parts outside the CDR3, the full variable domain is SAVISQKPSRDICQRGTSLTIQCQVDSQVTMMFWYRQQPGQSLTLIATANQGSEATYESGFVIDKFPISRPNLTFSTLTVSNMSPEDSSIYLCSVLPLTGESTEAFFGQGTRLTVV.

This chain links TRBV3-1 with TRBJ2-4; D is perhaps TRBD1 (6 bases). Germline V gives CDR1 LGHDT, CDR2 YNNKEL (reference sequence). The CDR3 totals 18 residues. Trimming stripped 0 bases from V and 1 base from J, with 16 bases between. CDR3 in amino acids: CASSQDRGGMEAKNIQYF. The DNA for the CDR3 is TGTGCCAGCAGCCAAGATCGTGGGGGCATGGAGGCCAAAAACATTCAGTACTTC. Full variable domain (missing parts from reference TRBV3-1 and TRBJ2-4): DTAVSQTPKYLVTQMGNDKSIKCEQNLGHDTMYWYKQDSKKFLKIMFSYNNKELIINETVPNRFSPKSPDKAHLNLHINSLELGDSAVYFCASSQDRGGMEAKNIQYFGAGTRLSVL.

This clonotype has just one count. The rearrangement links TRBV6-2 or TRBV6-3 to TRBJ2-3; D perhaps matches TRBD2 (6 bases). The length of the CDR3 is 14 residues. Germline CDR1 reads MNHEY; CDR2 reads SVGEGT. V lost 6 bases, J lost 0 bases, and 10 bases lay in between. The CDR3 bases are TGTGCCAGCAGCCCAGCGGGTAGCACAGATACGCAGTATTTT. This translates into CASSPAGSTDTQYF.

This clonotype was seen ten or more times. The chain is built from TRBV12-3 or TRBV12-4 and TRBJ2-2, with D unresolved. The germline V and J ends were trimmed by 2 bases and 6 bases, with 1 base remaining between them. The CDR3 has 11 amino acids. The chain's CDR3 is CASSLSGELFF. CDR3 nucleotide sequence: TGTGCCAGCAGTTTATCCGGGGAGCTGTTTTTT.

The chain recombines TRBV29-1 with TRBJ1-2, with D possibly matching TRBD1 (6 bases). The V end was cut by 3 bases, the J end by 4 bases, with 12 bases between. The CDR3 covers 13 residues. Germline loops: CDR1 SQVTM, CDR2 ANQGSEA. The CDR3 region is CSVDRSRGYGYTF. The DNA of the CDR3 is TGCAGCGTTGACCGGAGCAGGGGCTATGGCTACACCTTC.

V and J are TRBV11-2 and TRBJ2-1, with D perhaps given as TRBD1 or TRBD2 (5 bases each). Germline assignment: CDR1 SGHAT and CDR2 FQNNGV. Trimming took 3 bases from V and 4 from J, leaving 10 bases between them. The CDR3 covers 14 residues. The CDR3 spells CASSFAGAYNEQFF. The CDR3 DNA is TGTGCCAGCAGCTTCGCCGGGGCTTACAATGAGCAGTTCTTC. Based on the CDR3 plus reference TRBV11-2 and TRBJ2-1, the full variable domain is EAGVAQSPRYKIIEKRQSVAFWCNPISGHATLYWYQQILGQGPKLLIQFQNNGVVDDSQLPKDRFSAERLKGVDSTLKIQPAKLEDSAVYLCASSFAGAYNEQFFGPGTRLTVL.

The CDR3 protein is CASSQARGRDQPQHF. CDR3 in DNA: TGTGCCAGCAGCCAGGCGAGGGGCCGGGATCAGCCCCAGCATTTT. The chain couples TRBV5-6 to TRBJ1-5, with D possibly matching TRBD1 (5 bases). V was cut by 4 bases and J by 5 bases, with 16 bases left in between. This CDR3 is built from 15 residues. Germline values: CDR1 SGHDT, CDR2 YYEEEE.

This rearrangement joins TRBV12-3 or TRBV12-4 to TRBJ2-7, with D hard to call. Trimming removed 8 bases at V and 0 bases at J, with 20 bases between. This CDR3 spans 16 amino acids. DNA for the CDR3: TGTGCCAGCCTCAAGGGCAGGTCAGTGAGCTCCTACGAGCAGTACTTC. Amino acids: CASLKGRSVSSYEQYF.

In this sample, this clonotype turned up a few times. The V and J genes are TRBV11-2 and TRBJ2-1; 8 nucleotides align to TRBD1. The germline gives CDR1 SGHAT, CDR2 FQNNGV. V trimming: 1 base; J trimming: 8 bases; junction bases outside the gene matches: 10. The CDR3 is made up of 16 amino acids. The CDR3 loop is CASSLAFRTGSDEQFF. In DNA form, the CDR3 reads TGTGCCAGCAGCTTAGCTTTCCGGACAGGGTCGGATGAGCAGTTCTTC.

The chain couples TRBV7-8 to TRBJ1-5, with D perhaps TRBD1 (5 bases). The CDR3 has 14 residues. Trimming took off 3 bases at V and 1 base at J, with 7 bases between the two ends. The germline V gene has CDR1 SGHVS and CDR2 FQNEAQ. The CDR3 DNA reads as TGTGCCAGCAGCTTGACAGACAGCAATCAGCCCCAGCATTTT. This sequence encodes CASSLTDSNQPQHF.

This clonotype was counted many times. The chain combines TRBV5-1 with TRBJ1-2; no definite D call. CDR1 and CDR2 from the germline V gene are SGHRS and YFSETQ. The CDR3 contains 16 residues. The V end was cut by 5 bases, the J end by 6 bases, with 23 bases between. The CDR3 reads CASRPAAPARTDGYTF. Written as DNA, the CDR3 is TGCGCCAGCAGGCCTGCGGCCCCCGCACGGACCGATGGCTACACCTTC.

This clonotype was seen more than once but under ten times. This rearrangement joins TRBV12-3 or TRBV12-4 to TRBJ1-3; TRBD1 agrees at 7 bases. This CDR3 is 13 amino acids long. V gave up 5 bases and J gave up 16 bases; unmatched junction bases: 14. CDR3 nucleotide sequence: TGTGCCAGCAGTCATGACAGGGCCCATTATTTGTATTTT. Amino acids: CASSHDRAHYLYF.

A few counts support this clonotype. The chain is built from TRBV12-3 or TRBV12-4 and TRBJ2-3, with TRBD1 matching 7 bases. V shed 6 bases and J 3 bases; nucleotides not matched to a gene: 18. This CDR3 spans 18 amino acids. The CDR3 bases are TGTGCCAGCAGCACACGGGACAGCCAATCATTGGGTACAGATACGCAGTATTTT. Translating gives CASSTRDSQSLGTDTQYF.

A few counts support this clonotype. The gene calls are TRBV5-1 and TRBJ1-6; 8 bases map to TRBD1. The CDR3 has 14 residues. V shed 5 bases, J shed 13 bases, and the junction held 11 bases outside the gene matches. Per the germline V gene, CDR1 is SGHRS and CDR2 is YFSETQ. The CDR3 region has the DNA TGCGCCAGCAGACCTTCAGACAGGGGACCCCCCCTCCACTTT. Protein: CASRPSDRGPPLHF.

This clonotype appeared a few times. The chain employs TRBV7-9 and TRBJ1-1; D ambiguous. V lost 5 bases and J 2 bases, leaving 9 bases between the germline ends. CDR1 is SEHNR, CDR2 FQNEAQ, per germline (reference sequence). The CDR3 sequence is 13 residues long. In DNA, the CDR3 is TGTGCCAGCAGCCCATGGGCCAACACTGAAGCTTTCTTT. Translation gives CASSPWANTEAFF.

Concerning this clonotype: It is unclear where the CDR3 begins or ends on the DNA, so no DNA is shown, and the CDR3 is as TCRdb lists it. The rearrangement joins TRBV6-6 to TRBJ2-7. CDR1 is MNHNY, CDR2 SVGAGI, per germline (reference sequence). Inclusive of both ends, the CDR3 amounts to 13 amino acids. CDR3: CASSSSESYEQYF.

This clonotype was detected many times. The chain joins TRBV27 to TRBJ2-7; weak D call: TRBD2 (5 bases). The CDR3 has 15 amino acids. V was shortened by 5 bases and J by 5 bases, with 19 bases between the two germline ends. Looked up from germline, CDR1 is MNHEY and CDR2 is SMNVEV (reference sequence). This CDR3 reads CASSPTPGGLHEQYF. In nucleotides, the CDR3 is TGTGCCAGCAGTCCAACACCCGGCGGGCTGCACGAGCAGTACTTC.

The chain carries TRBV12-3 or TRBV12-4 and TRBJ1-4, with a possible D match to TRBD1 (6 bases). V was trimmed by 8 bases and J by 11 bases, leaving 24 bases between them. The CDR3 runs to 15 residues. The CDR3 protein is CASAHSQLQGRKLFF. The CDR3 coding sequence is TGTGCCAGCGCCCATAGCCAATTACAGGGAAGGAAACTGTTTTTT.

This clonotype occurred a few times. This chain uses TRBV7-6 with TRBJ2-3; D is unclear. This CDR3 has 11 amino acids. V was cut by 1 base and J by 8 bases, with 4 bases left in between. In germline, CDR1 is SGHVS, CDR2 FNYEAQ. The CDR3 sequence is CASSLGRTQYF. In DNA, the CDR3 is TGTGCCAGCAGCTTAGGTCGTACGCAGTATTTT.

This rearrangement joins TRBV6-2 or TRBV6-3 to TRBJ2-7, with D possibly TRBD2 on 5 matching bases. The germline gives CDR1 MNHEY, CDR2 SVGEGT. The ends were cut back, 6 bases at V and 6 bases at J, with 12 bases in the middle. This CDR3 is 12 amino acids long. CDR3: CASRSTRAEQYF. DNA for the CDR3: TGTGCCAGCAGATCAACTAGAGCCGAGCAGTACTTC.